This TCR beta chain is drawn from a study of blood T cell repertoires in COVID-19 (TCRdb year 2020). At the level of the whole study: Samples from collaborators originated in the United States, Italy and Spain and spanned both the acute and convalescent phases of COVID-19. The material from the prospective study consisted of cDNA or gDNA derived from T cells, B-cell-depleted T cells, or PBMCs. The dataset comprised deeply sampled blood TCRbeta repertoires from subjects exposed to, actively infected with, or recovered from COVID-19. The repertoires were made available in a free public database intended to serve as a resource for research on the immune response to SARS-CoV-2. The samples were drawn from the first 160 participants of the ongoing ImmuneRACE study and from 1,254 subjects provided by 6 global collaborators. A de-identified subject ID, COVID-19 status, age in years and sex were almost always included in the sample metadata. Where available, HLA class I and class II types were taken from metadata supplied by the sample provider and were not determined by assay-based typing. Beyond this particular receptor, the publication reports: Clinical and demographic metadata were provided uncurated, with the amount varying by source and participant.

About this clone itself: Its antigen remains unidentified. Nothing much larger sits one base from this clone, and base qualities are not available.

Enrolling through a virtual design, the prospective study's participants ranged in age from roughly 18 to 89 years and lived across some 22 United States geographic areas. In the prospective study, participants were assigned to cohorts based on the clinical history participants reported in a screening survey and a study questionnaire. In the prospective study, mobile phlebotomists collected whole blood, serum and a nasopharyngeal or oropharyngeal swab from each participant. Over a roughly 2-month period, participants in the prospective study had the option of providing additional blood draws and questionnaires. Before DNA extraction, prospective study blood samples were shipped either frozen or at room temperature. The CDR3, from cysteine to phenylalanine, totals 14 residues. Solely the CDR3 DNA is kept, with 42 bases framed from the first base. The CDR1 and CDR2 encoded by the germline V gene are SGHAT and FQNNGV. Here V drops 3 bases and J drops 5 bases, and the junction holds 4 bases not matched to any gene.

TCRbeta CDR3 regions were amplified from genomic DNA by means of the immunoSEQ Assay, a bias-controlled multiplex PCR. On the authors' methods: The number of nucleated cells in each sample was estimated from the amplification of reference gene primers within the assay. Sequence reads were collapsed and filtered to measure the absolute abundance of every unique TCRbeta CDR3 rearrangement. For each sample, productive Simpson clonality was calculated as the square root of Simpson's diversity index over productive rearrangements. Imported from immuneACCESS, the table was reduced by TCRdb to in-frame sequences with V and J called. These copies leave out some clones; in studies compared against another copy, an unresolved V gene accounts for under half, and the cause of the remainder is not known. V and J calls and clone size follow that table, whereas D and trimming were derived from the DNA. The sample data list roughly 220,000 clones, and approximately 90% of these were observed just once. Together, the top ten hold 3% to 4% of the sample.

Material for sequencing was PBMCs or T cells enriched from blood (not recorded which). The TCR was taken from a young woman in a cohort exposed to, infected with or recovered from COVID-19 (not recorded which). The chain is assembled from TRBV11-2 and TRBJ1-1, with 9 bases in between that match TRBD1. The DNA sequence is as follows: TGTGCCAGCAGCTTGGGACAGGGTTTTACTGAAGCTTTCTTT. It encodes CASSLGQGFTEAFF.